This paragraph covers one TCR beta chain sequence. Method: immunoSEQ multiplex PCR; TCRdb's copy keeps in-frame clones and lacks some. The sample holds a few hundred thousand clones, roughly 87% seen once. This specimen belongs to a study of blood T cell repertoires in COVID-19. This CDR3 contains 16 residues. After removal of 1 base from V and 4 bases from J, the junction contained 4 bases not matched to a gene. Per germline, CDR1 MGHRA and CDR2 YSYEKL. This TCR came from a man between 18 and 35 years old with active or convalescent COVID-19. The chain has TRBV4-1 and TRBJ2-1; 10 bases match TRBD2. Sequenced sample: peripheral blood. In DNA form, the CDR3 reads TGCGCCAGCAGCCAAGTAGGGACTAGCGTTTACAATGAGCAGTTCTTC. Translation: CASSQVGTSVYNEQFF.